This T cell receptor (beta chain) was sequenced in a study of blood T cells in healthy people across ages. The study's findings and limits: With donor CMV status unknown, expanded clonotype changes were possibly confounded. Higher naive T cell percentage went strongly together with higher TCR beta diversity.

Concerning this clonotype itself: Its antigen is unknown.

CDR3 size: 16 residues. CDR1 is MGHRA and CDR2 is YSYEKL in the germline V gene. Trimming took off 4 bases at V and 7 bases at J, with 19 bases between the two ends. A sample-barcoded 5' primer and a J-beta primer mix were used in a second PCR of about 6 to 11 cycles. Each CDR3 protein is one row after TCRdb ran MiXCR on the 5' RACE reads. The sample holds 750,000 to 950,000 distinct CDR3 sequences, roughly 29% seen once. These data are also associated with another study on T cells of mothers and their children.

The receptor was isolated from a woman aged 40-49 years in good health. The specimen sequenced was blood. This chain uses TRBV4-1 with TRBJ2-2; D may be TRBD2 (5 bases). The CDR3 is CASSLQATGGGGELFF. In DNA form, the CDR3 reads TGCGCCAGCAGCCTACAAGCGACGGGCGGAGGCGGGGAGCTGTTTTTT.